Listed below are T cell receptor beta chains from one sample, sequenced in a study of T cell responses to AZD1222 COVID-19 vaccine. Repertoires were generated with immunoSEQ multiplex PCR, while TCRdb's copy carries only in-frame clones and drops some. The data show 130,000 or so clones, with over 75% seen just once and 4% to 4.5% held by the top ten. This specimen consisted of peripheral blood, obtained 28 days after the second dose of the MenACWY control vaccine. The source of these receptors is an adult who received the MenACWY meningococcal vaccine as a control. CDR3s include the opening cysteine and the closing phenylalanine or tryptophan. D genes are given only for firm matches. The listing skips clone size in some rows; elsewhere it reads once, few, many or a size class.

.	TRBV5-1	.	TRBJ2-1	CASSFYVPRASYNEQFF	TGCGCCAGCAGCTTCTACGTCCCCAGGGCCTCCTACAATGAGCAGTTCTTC
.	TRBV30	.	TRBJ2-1	CAWNFGSVGAYNEQFF	TGTGCCTGGAACTTCGGATCCGTAGGGGCCTACAATGAGCAGTTCTTC
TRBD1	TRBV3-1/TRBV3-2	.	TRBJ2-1	CASSQDGTGNVHEQFF	TGTGCCAGCAGCCAAGATGGGACAGGGAATGTCCATGAGCAGTTCTTC
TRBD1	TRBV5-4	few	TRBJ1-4	CASSWVGQGDEKLFF	TGTGCCAGCAGCTGGGTAGGACAGGGTGATGAAAAACTGTTTTTT
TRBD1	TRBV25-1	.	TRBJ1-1	CASSEYRDRNTEAFF	TGTGCCAGCAGTGAATATAGGGACAGGAACACTGAAGCTTTCTTT
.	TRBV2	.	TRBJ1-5	CASKNRAGAISNQPQHF	TGTGCCAGCAAGAATAGGGCAGGGGCCATTAGCAATCAGCCCCAGCATTTT
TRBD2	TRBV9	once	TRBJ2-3	CASSVSGTRIGTDTQYF	TGTGCCAGCAGCGTATCTGGGACTAGAATTGGCACAGATACGCAGTATTTT
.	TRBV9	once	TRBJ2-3	CASTLAGSSTDTQYF	TGTGCCAGCACCCTCGCAGGATCTAGCACAGATACGCAGTATTTT
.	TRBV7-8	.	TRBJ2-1	CASSLARYNEQFF	TGTGCCAGCAGCTTAGCCAGGTACAATGAGCAGTTCTTC
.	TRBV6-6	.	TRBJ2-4	CASSYPGENIQYF	TGTGCCAGCAGTTATCCGGGAGAAAACATTCAGTACTTC
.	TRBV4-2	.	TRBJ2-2	CASSKGHTSGELFF	TGTGCCAGCAGCAAGGGACATACCTCGGGGGAGCTGTTTTTT
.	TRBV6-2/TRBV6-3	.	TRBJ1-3	CASSTRISGNTIYF	TGTGCCAGCAGTACCCGAATCTCTGGAAACACCATATATTTT
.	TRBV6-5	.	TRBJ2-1	CASSRQQSSYNEQFF	TGTGCCAGCAGTCGTCAACAGAGCTCCTACAATGAGCAGTTCTTC
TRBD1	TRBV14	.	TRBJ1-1	CASSQTGGVSEAFF	TGTGCCAGCAGCCAAACAGGGGGCGTCTCTGAAGCTTTCTTT
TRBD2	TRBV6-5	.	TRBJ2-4	CASSLLRETKNIQYF	TGTGCCAGCAGCCTCCTGCGGGAGACCAAAAACATTCAGTACTTC
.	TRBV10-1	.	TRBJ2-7	CAGTSGGPNYEQYF	TGCGCCGGCACCAGTGGCGGTCCTAACTACGAGCAGTACTTC
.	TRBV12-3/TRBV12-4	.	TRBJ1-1	CASRRTVNTEAFF	TGTGCCAGCAGGCGGACAGTAAACACTGAAGCTTTCTTT
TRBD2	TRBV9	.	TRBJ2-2	CASSEGTSGSKTGELFF	TGTGCCAGCAGCGAGGGGACTAGCGGGAGTAAGACCGGGGAGCTGTTTTTT
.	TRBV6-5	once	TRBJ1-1	CASSRLGGMVTEAFF	TGTGCCAGCAGCCGCCTGGGCGGCATGGTTACTGAAGCTTTCTTT
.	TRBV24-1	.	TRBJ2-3	CATSDRGTWGSDTQYF	TGTGCCACCAGTGATCGTGGAACTTGGGGGAGTGATACGCAGTATTTT
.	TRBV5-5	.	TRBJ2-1	CASSLGTQSYNEQFF	TGTGCCAGCAGCTTGGGCACACAGTCCTACAATGAGCAGTTCTTC
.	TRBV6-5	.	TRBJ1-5	CASTHLRDTGQPQHF	TGTGCCAGCACCCACCTCCGGGACACAGGTCAGCCCCAGCATTTT
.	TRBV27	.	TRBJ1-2	CASSFSGDYGYTF	TGTGCCAGCAGTTTCTCCGGCGACTATGGCTACACCTTC
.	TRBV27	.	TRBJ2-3	CASSSTLTRTDTQYF	TGTGCCAGCAGTTCGACTCTTACCCGCACAGATACGCAGTATTTT
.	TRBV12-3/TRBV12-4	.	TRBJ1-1	CASRDSSFEAFF	TGTGCCAGCAGGGACAGCTCCTTTGAAGCTTTCTTT
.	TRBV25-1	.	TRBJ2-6	CASSESRGFSAANVLTF	TGTGCCAGCAGTGAATCTAGGGGGTTCTCAGCGGCCAACGTCCTGACTTTC
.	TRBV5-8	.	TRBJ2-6	CASSLDSGANVLTF	TGTGCCAGCAGCTTGGACTCTGGGGCCAACGTCCTGACTTTC
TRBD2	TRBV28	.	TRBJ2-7	CASRPGLAVYEQYF	TGTGCCAGCAGACCGGGACTAGCGGTCTACGAGCAGTACTTC
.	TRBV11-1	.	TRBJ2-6	CASSPRERSGANVLTF	TGTGCCAGCAGCCCACGCGAGAGATCGGGGGCCAACGTCCTGACTTTC
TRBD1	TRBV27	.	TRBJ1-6	CASSLSGDRFNSPLHF	TGTGCCAGCAGTTTATCGGGGGACAGGTTCAATTCACCCCTCCACTTT
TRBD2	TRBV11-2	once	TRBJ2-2	CASSLAGAVRNTGELFF	TGTGCCAGCAGCCTAGCGGGAGCGGTGAGGAACACCGGGGAGCTGTTTTTT
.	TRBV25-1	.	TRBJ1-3	CASSELVSGNTIYF	TGTGCCAGCAGTGAATTGGTCTCTGGAAACACCATATATTTT
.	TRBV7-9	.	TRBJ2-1	CASSSIVDRSNNEQFF	TGTGCCAGCAGCTCCATAGTCGACAGGAGCAACAATGAGCAGTTCTTC
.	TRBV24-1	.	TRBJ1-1	CATSPGPYTEAFF	TGTGCCACCAGTCCGGGACCATACACTGAAGCTTTCTTT
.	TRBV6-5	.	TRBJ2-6	CASQGTGANVLTF	TGTGCCAGCCAGGGAACTGGGGCCAACGTCCTGACTTTC